This is a list of T cell receptor beta chains from one sample in a study of blood T cell repertoires in COVID-19. This table comes from immunoSEQ multiplex PCR, and its TCRdb copy is limited to in-frame clones, with some not included. This table has fewer than 350,000 clones, 88% appearing once. The sequenced material came from PBMCs or T cells enriched from blood (not recorded which). These receptors all stem from a woman aged 25 to 45 who had been exposed to COVID-19. Each CDR3 is given with its conserved first and last residue. Each record gives: clone size, V gene, D gene, J gene, CDR3 DNA, CDR3 protein. A D gene is named only where the DNA matches it firmly. The listing skips clone size in some rows; elsewhere it reads once, few, many or a size class.

>NA|TRBV29-1|NA|TRBJ2-5
TGCAGCGTTGAAGACTCTTTCGGGACACTAAGGTACTTC
CSVEDSFGTLRYF
>NA|TRBV6-1|TRBD1|TRBJ2-3
TGTGCCAGCGGCCTGCAGGACAGGAGTACAGATACGCAGTATTTT
CASGLQDRSTDTQYF
>once|TRBV9|NA|TRBJ2-3
TGTGCCAGCAGCGCTACCTTCGGGGATACGCAGTATTTT
CASSATFGDTQYF
>NA|TRBV7-3|TRBD2|TRBJ2-7
TGTGCCAGCAGCCCGACTAGCGGGAGCTCCTACGAGCAGTACTTC
CASSPTSGSSYEQYF
>NA|TRBV9|TRBD1|TRBJ2-7
TGTGCCAGCAGCGTAGGAGGGACAGCGACCTACGAGCAGTACTTC
CASSVGGTATYEQYF
>NA|TRBV5-5|TRBD2|TRBJ2-4
TGTGCCAGCAGCTCCGGGACTAGGTTGAACATTCAGTACTTC
CASSSGTRLNIQYF
>NA|TRBV13|TRBD1|TRBJ1-2
TGTGCCAGTATCGGACAGGGCCTACCTGGCTACACCTTC
CASIGQGLPGYTF
>NA|TRBV9|TRBD2|TRBJ2-5
TGTGCCAGCAGCGTAGGGGTAGCGGGGCAAGAGACCCAGTACTTC
CASSVGVAGQETQYF
>NA|TRBV29-1|NA|TRBJ1-2
TGCAGCGTTGAAGAGGACCTCGGGGGGCGGAATGGCTACACCTTC
CSVEEDLGGRNGYTF
>NA|TRBV7-6|TRBD1|TRBJ1-1
TGTGCCAGCAGCTCGGGGACAGGGGGGGACACTGAAGCTTTCTTT
CASSSGTGGDTEAFF
>NA|TRBV12-5|NA|TRBJ2-7
TGTGCTAGTGGTTTGGCCCAGCGGCGACTGGAGCAGTACTTC
CASGLAQRRLEQYF
>NA|TRBV12-3/TRBV12-4|NA|TRBJ1-1
TGTGCCAGCAGTTTGGGGGGAAGGGCTGAAGCTTTCTTT
CASSLGGRAEAFF
>NA|TRBV27|NA|TRBJ2-7
TGTGCCAGCAGTTTAACGGGATCGAGGGTCTACGAGCAGTACTTC
CASSLTGSRVYEQYF
>NA|TRBV3-1/TRBV3-2|NA|TRBJ2-2
TGTGCCAGCAGCCATTCACAGGGACGAACCGGGGAGCTGTTTTTT
CASSHSQGRTGELFF
>NA|TRBV14|TRBD2|TRBJ2-2
TGTGCCAGCAGCCGGACTAGCGGGAGGATGGGCACCGGGGAGCTGTTTTTT
CASSRTSGRMGTGELFF
>NA|TRBV7-9|NA|TRBJ2-7
TGTGCCAGCAGCCCCATGGGAGGCTACGAGCAGTACTTC
CASSPMGGYEQYF
>NA|TRBV7-6|NA|TRBJ1-4
TGTGCCAGCAGCTTCAGCGGAGGTGCTGAAAAACTGTTTTTT
CASSFSGGAEKLFF
>NA|TRBV9|TRBD1|TRBJ2-3
TGTGCCAGCAGCTTACGACAGGGGACAGATACGCAGTATTTT
CASSLRQGTDTQYF
>NA|TRBV3-1/TRBV3-2|TRBD2|TRBJ2-1
TGTGCCAGCAGCCAATCCCCCCGAGGGACTATTAAAAACTCCTACAATGAGCAGTTCTTC
CASSQSPRGTIKNSYNEQFF
>NA|TRBV5-8|NA|TRBJ2-4
TGTGCCAGCAGCTTGGGCCAGGGGTCGGGCAAAAACATTCAGTACTTC
CASSLGQGSGKNIQYF
>NA|TRBV19|TRBD1|TRBJ2-2
TGTGCCAGTAACACGAAGGGGACAGGGAAGATTTCCGGGGAGCTGTTTTTT
CASNTKGTGKISGELFF
>NA|TRBV30|TRBD1|TRBJ1-6
TGTGCCTGGCAACCGGGACAGGGGGCCCATACTAATTCACCCCTCCACTTT
CAWQPGQGAHTNSPLHF
>NA|TRBV5-1|NA|TRBJ2-1
TGCGCCAGCAACAGTAGGGGGGGTGAGCAGTTCTTC
CASNSRGGEQFF
>NA|TRBV18|NA|TRBJ2-2
TGTGCCAGCTCACCATTGGGGGGGCCTTTCACCGGGGAGCTGTTTTTT
CASSPLGGPFTGELFF
>NA|TRBV15|NA|TRBJ1-2
TGTGCCACCAGCAGAGAGGGGATGGGCAGGGGCTGGGGCTACACCTTC
CATSREGMGRGWGYTF
>NA|TRBV18|TRBD1|TRBJ2-1
TGTGCCAGCTCACCCCCCACAGGGGGTTTTTACAATGAGCAGTTCTTC
CASSPPTGGFYNEQFF
>once|TRBV28|TRBD1|TRBJ1-2
TGTGCCAGCAGTTTAGTTCGTTGGGACAGGGGGCGCGGCTATGGCTACACCTTC
CASSLVRWDRGRGYGYTF
>NA|TRBV3-1/TRBV3-2|NA|TRBJ1-1
TGTGCCAGCAGCCATCAGCGGGGAGAACAAGCTTTCTTT
CASSHQRGEQAFF
>NA|TRBV3-1/TRBV3-2|NA|TRBJ2-7
TGTGCCAGCAGCCAAAGAGGGTTGTGGAACGAGCAGTACTTC
CASSQRGLWNEQYF
>NA|TRBV19|NA|TRBJ2-7
TGTGCCAGTAGTATAGCGGGTCAGTCGCGCTCCTACGAGCAGTACTTC
CASSIAGQSRSYEQYF
>NA|TRBV7-9|NA|TRBJ1-1
TGTGCCAGCAGCTTAGCGTTGGGGGGACGAGAAGCTTTCTTT
CASSLALGGREAFF
>NA|TRBV10-3|NA|TRBJ2-3
TGTGCCATCAGCCGACAGATAAGCACAGATACGCAGTATTTT
CAISRQISTDTQYF
>NA|TRBV14|NA|TRBJ2-1
TGTGCCAGCAGCCAAAATCCGGGCCGCCAACGCGGGGATGAGCAGTTCTTC
CASSQNPGRQRGDEQFF
>few|TRBV5-1|TRBD1|TRBJ1-4
TGCGCCAGCAGCTTGGAACAGGGGGAGGCGGTTGCTAATGAAAAACTGTTTTTT
CASSLEQGEAVANEKLFF
>NA|TRBV6-4|TRBD1|TRBJ2-2
TGTGCCAGCAGGGGACAGGGGGCTACCGGGGAGCTGTTTTTT
CASRGQGATGELFF
>NA|TRBV5-6|NA|TRBJ2-1
TGTGCCAGCAGCTTGAGCGGCAGCTCCTACAATGAGCAGTTCTTC
CASSLSGSSYNEQFF
>NA|TRBV14|TRBD1|TRBJ2-1
TGTGCCAGCAGAGGACAGGGGATGTACAATGAGCAGTTCTTC
CASRGQGMYNEQFF
>few|TRBV7-3|NA|TRBJ2-7
TGTGCCAGCAGCTTCGCCTGGGGGCCCTACGAGCAGTACTTC
CASSFAWGPYEQYF
>NA|TRBV19|TRBD2|TRBJ2-6
TGTGCCAGTAGGCTAGCGGGAGCTGGGGCCAACGTCCTGACTTTC
CASRLAGAGANVLTF
>NA|TRBV5-1|TRBD2|TRBJ2-2
TGCGCCAGCACCCCGGGACTAGCGGTTGGAGCCCACACCGGGGAGCTGTTTTTT
CASTPGLAVGAHTGELFF